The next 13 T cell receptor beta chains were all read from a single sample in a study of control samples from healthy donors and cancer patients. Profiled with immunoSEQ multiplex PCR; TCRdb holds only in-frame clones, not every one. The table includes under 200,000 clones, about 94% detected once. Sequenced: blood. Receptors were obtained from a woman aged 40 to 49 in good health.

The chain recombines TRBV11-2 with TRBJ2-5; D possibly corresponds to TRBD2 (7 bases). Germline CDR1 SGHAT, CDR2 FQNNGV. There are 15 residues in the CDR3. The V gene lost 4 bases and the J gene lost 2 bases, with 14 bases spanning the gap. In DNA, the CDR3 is TGTGCCAGCAGCTCCCCGGGGGGCGCACAAGAGACCCAGTACTTC. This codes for CASSSPGGAQETQYF.

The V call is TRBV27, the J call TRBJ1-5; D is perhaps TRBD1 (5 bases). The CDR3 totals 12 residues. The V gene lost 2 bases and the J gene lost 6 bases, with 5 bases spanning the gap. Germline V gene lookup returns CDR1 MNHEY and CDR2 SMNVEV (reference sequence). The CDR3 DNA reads TGTGCCAGCAGTTTACAGGGTCAGCCCCAGCATTTT. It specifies CASSLQGQPQHF.

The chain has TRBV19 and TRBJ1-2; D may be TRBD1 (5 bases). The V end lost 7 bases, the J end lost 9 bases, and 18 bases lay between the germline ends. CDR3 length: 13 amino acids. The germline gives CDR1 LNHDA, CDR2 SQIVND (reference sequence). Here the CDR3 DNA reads TGTGCCAGTAAGGAAGGGTCAGGGTATCGCTACACCTTC. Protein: CASKEGSGYRYTF.

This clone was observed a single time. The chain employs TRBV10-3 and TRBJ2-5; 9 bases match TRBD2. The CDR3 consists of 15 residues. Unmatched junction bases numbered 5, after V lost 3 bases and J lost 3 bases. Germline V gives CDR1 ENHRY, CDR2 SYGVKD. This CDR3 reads CAISDRVAGEETQYF. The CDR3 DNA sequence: TGTGCCATCAGTGACCGGGTAGCGGGAGAAGAGACCCAGTACTTC.

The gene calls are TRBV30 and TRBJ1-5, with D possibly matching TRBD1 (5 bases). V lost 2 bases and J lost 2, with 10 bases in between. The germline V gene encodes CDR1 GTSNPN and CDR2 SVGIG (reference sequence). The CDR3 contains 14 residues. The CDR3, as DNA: TGTGCCTGGAGTCGGGGGACGGGCAATCAGCCCCAGCATTTT. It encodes CAWSRGTGNQPQHF.

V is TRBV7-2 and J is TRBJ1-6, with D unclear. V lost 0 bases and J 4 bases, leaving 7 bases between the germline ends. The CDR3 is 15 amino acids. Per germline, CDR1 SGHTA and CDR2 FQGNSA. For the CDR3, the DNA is TGTGCCAGCAGCTTAGCGGGAATATATAATTCACCCCTCCACTTT. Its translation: CASSLAGIYNSPLHF.

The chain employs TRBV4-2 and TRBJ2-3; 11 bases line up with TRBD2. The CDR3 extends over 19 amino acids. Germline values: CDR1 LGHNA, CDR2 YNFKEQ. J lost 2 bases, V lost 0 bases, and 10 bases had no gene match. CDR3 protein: CASSQEGIGTSGYTDTQYF. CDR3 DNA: TGTGCCAGCAGCCAAGAGGGGATAGGGACTAGCGGCTACACAGATACGCAGTATTTT.

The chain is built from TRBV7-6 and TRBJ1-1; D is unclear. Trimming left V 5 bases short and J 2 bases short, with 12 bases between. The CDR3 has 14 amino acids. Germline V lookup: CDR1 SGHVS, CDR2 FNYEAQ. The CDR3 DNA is TGTGCCAGCAGCCCAGAGGTCACTAACACTGAAGCTTTCTTT. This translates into CASSPEVTNTEAFF.

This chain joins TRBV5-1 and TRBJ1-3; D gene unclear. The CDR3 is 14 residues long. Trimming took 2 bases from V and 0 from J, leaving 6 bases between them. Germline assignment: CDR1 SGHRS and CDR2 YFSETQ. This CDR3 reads CASSFGGSGNTIYF. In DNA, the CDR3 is TGCGCCAGCAGCTTCGGAGGCTCTGGAAACACCATATATTTT.

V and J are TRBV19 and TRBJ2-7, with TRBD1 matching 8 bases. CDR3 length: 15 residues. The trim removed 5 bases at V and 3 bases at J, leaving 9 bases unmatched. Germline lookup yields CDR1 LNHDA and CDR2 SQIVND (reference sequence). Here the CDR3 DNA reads TGTGCCAGTAGTCCCCGACAGGGGAGACACTACGAGCAGTACTTC. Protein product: CASSPRQGRHYEQYF.

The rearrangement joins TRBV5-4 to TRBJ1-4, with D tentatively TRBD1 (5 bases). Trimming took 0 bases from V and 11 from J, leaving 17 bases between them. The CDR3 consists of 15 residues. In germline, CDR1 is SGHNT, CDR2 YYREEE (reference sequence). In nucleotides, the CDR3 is TGTGCCAGCAGCTTGGCCAAGGACCCGAGGGACAAACTGTTTTTT. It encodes CASSLAKDPRDKLFF.

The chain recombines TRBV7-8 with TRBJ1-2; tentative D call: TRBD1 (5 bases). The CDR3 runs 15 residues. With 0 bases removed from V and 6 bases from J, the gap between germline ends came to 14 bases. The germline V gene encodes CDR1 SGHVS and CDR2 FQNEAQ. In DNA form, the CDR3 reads TGTGCCAGCAGCTTAGCGGGACTCACCTTCCATGGCTACACCTTC. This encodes CASSLAGLTFHGYTF.

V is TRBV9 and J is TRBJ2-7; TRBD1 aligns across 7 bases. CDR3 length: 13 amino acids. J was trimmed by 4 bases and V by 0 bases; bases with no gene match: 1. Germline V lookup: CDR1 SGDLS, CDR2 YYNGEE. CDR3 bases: TGTGCCAGCAGCGTAGAGGGGGCGTACGAGCAGTACTTC. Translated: CASSVEGAYEQYF.